This TCR beta chain was recorded in a study of blood T cells in healthy people across ages. Looking at the study overall: For every two T cells, template switching captured about one barcoded beta molecule. Study outcomes and limitations: Higher diversity, along with more naive CD4+ cells, distinguished long-lived donors from aged donors.

In this sample, this clonotype turned up many times. Its antigen is as yet unknown. Germline V gives CDR1 SGHVS, CDR2 FQNEAQ. The CDR3 is made up of 12 amino acids. The V gene lost 5 bases and the J gene lost 6 bases, with 10 bases spanning the gap. Primed by a sample-barcoded 5' primer and a J-beta primer mix, a second PCR proceeded for about 6 to 12 cycles. A single record per CDR3 protein comes from TCRdb applying MiXCR to the 5' RACE reads. The data contain about 1.4 million distinct CDR3 sequences, around 59% of them singletons. The chain recombines TRBV7-8 with TRBJ1-2; TRBD1 might be the D (5 bases). Specimen: blood. This receptor was taken from a man younger than 35 in good health. CDR3: CASSPLRDGYTF. The CDR3 DNA sequence: TGTGCCAGCAGCCCCCTCAGGGATGGCTACACCTTC.